A single sample gave rise to the 15 T cell receptor beta chains below, sequenced in a study of technical replicates of blood from several donors. Sequencing was performed with immunoSEQ multiplex PCR; in TCRdb, only in-frame clones are kept and a portion is missing. The table lists 74,000 or so clones, 96% of them singletons. Material: T cells isolated from PBMCs. Source of these receptors: a human donor in good health.

This sequence joins TRBV28 and TRBJ2-3, with 11 bases fitting TRBD1. The CDR3 loop spans 15 amino acids. CDR1 and CDR2 from the germline V gene are MDHEN and SYDVKM. V was clipped by 6 bases and J by 4 bases; unmatched bases: 6. Here the CDR3 reads CASRYRDRGSDTQYF. The DNA of the CDR3 is TGTGCCAGCAGGTACCGGGACAGGGGGTCAGATACGCAGTATTTT.

The V call is TRBV30, the J call TRBJ1-1; 9 bases agree with TRBD1. CDR3 length: 13 residues. Germline lookup yields CDR1 GTSNPN and CDR2 SVGIG (reference sequence). V was clipped by 5 bases and J by 2 bases; unmatched bases: 3. CDR3 DNA: TGTGCCTGGGGACAGGGGTTCAACACTGAAGCTTTCTTT. Amino acid sequence: CAWGQGFNTEAFF.

A single count supports this clone. This chain uses TRBV2 with TRBJ1-3; D remains ambiguous. There are 14 residues in the CDR3. CDR1 and CDR2 (germline): SNHLY, FYNNEI. Trimming took off 1 base at V and 4 bases at J, with 8 bases between the two ends. CDR3 nucleotides: TGTGCCAGCAGTGAAGGTGGAGGGGGAAACACCATATATTTT. Encoded protein: CASSEGGGGNTIYF.

This rearrangement joins TRBV5-1 to TRBJ1-5, with a weak D call TRBD1 (6 bases). The V and J ends lost 2 bases and 4 bases respectively, with 10 bases between them. Germline-derived CDR1 and CDR2 are SGHRS and YFSETQ. The CDR3 runs 14 residues. The chain's CDR3 is CASSFGTQNQPQHF. DNA of the CDR3: TGCGCCAGCAGCTTCGGGACACAGAATCAGCCCCAGCATTTT.

The chain has TRBV4-1 and TRBJ2-5; tentatively, D is TRBD2 (6 bases). Germline CDR1 and CDR2: MGHRA and YSYEKL. Trimming removed 1 base at V and 2 bases at J, with 20 bases between. The CDR3 totals 18 residues. The CDR3 here is CASSQVGREKRAQETQYF. In DNA form, the CDR3 reads TGCGCCAGCAGCCAAGTCGGTCGGGAAAAGCGGGCTCAAGAGACCCAGTACTTC.

This rearrangement joins TRBV2 to TRBJ1-3; unclear D gene. The ends were cut back, 7 bases at V and 2 bases at J, with 9 bases in the middle. The germline V gene encodes CDR1 SNHLY and CDR2 FYNNEI. CDR3 length equals 13 residues. In DNA form, the CDR3 reads TGTGCCAGCATCCCAGTGGCTGGAAACACCATATATTTT. Translation: CASIPVAGNTIYF.

The gene calls are TRBV7-9 and TRBJ2-1; no reliable D call. Trimming shortened V by 6 bases and J by 12 bases, and 18 bases separated the two germline ends. The V gene's germline CDR1 is SEHNR and CDR2 FQNEAQ (reference sequence). CDR3 length: 13 residues. CDR3 coding DNA: TGTGCCAGCAGTTCAACGCCCGGGTATGGGCAGTTCTTC. Residues: CASSSTPGYGQFF.

The chain uses TRBV2 and TRBJ1-2; 9 positions agree with TRBD1. J gave up 4 bases and V 6 bases, and 3 bases lay outside the gene matches. The CDR3 spans 13 residues. Germline V gives CDR1 SNHLY, CDR2 FYNNEI. The CDR3 loop is CASSSGQGYGYTF. The CDR3 DNA reads as TGTGCCAGCAGCTCGGGACAGGGCTATGGCTACACCTTC.

The J gene is TRBJ2-1, the V gene TRBV19; 7 nucleotides line up with TRBD2. Germline-derived CDR1 and CDR2 are LNHDA and SQIVND (reference sequence). The junction had 6 bases not matched to a gene; V was cut back by 7 bases and J by 3 bases. The CDR3 runs 14 residues. The CDR3 loop is CASTESGNYNEQFF. The CDR3 region has the DNA TGTGCCAGTACGGAAAGCGGGAACTACAATGAGCAGTTCTTC.

V gene TRBV5-1 combines with J gene TRBJ2-7, with a tentative D call TRBD1 (6 bases). Germline-derived CDR1 and CDR2 are SGHRS and YFSETQ. The CDR3 runs to 17 residues. V lost 3 bases, J lost 4 bases, and 23 bases lay in between. CDR3 DNA: TGCGCCAGCAGCTGGGGAAGACAGGAGCTCACAAGGTACGAGCAGTACTTC. This codes for CASSWGRQELTRYEQYF.

This rearrangement joins TRBV6-5 to TRBJ2-5; D ambiguous. Germline CDR1 and CDR2: MNHEY and SVGAGI. The V and J ends lost 7 bases and 2 bases respectively, with 11 bases between them. The CDR3 has 13 residues. CDR3 region: CASNRPGQETQYF. DNA for the CDR3: TGTGCCAGCAATCGCCCGGGTCAAGAGACCCAGTACTTC.

Concerning this clone: Other nucleotide sequences in the sample specify the same CDR3. The rearrangement uses TRBV7-9 and TRBJ2-2; D gene ambiguous. This CDR3 spans 12 amino acids. V was trimmed by 5 bases and J by 2 bases, leaving 3 bases between them. CDR1 is SEHNR, CDR2 FQNEAQ, per germline (reference sequence). Here the CDR3 DNA reads TGTGCCAGCAGCCTTAACACCGGGGAGCTGTTTTTT. Its translation: CASSLNTGELFF. The whole variable domain, remainder taken from reference TRBV7-9 and TRBJ2-2, is DTGVSQNPRHKITKRGQNVTFRCDPISEHNRLYWYRQTLGQGPEFLTYFQNEAQLEKSRLLSDRFSAERPKGSFSTLEIQRTEQGDSAMYLCASSLNTGELFFGEGSRLTVL.

The chain uses TRBV2 and TRBJ1-1; D is ambiguous. The CDR3 has 14 residues. V lost 5 bases and J 4 bases, leaving 14 bases between the germline ends. Per germline, CDR1 SNHLY and CDR2 FYNNEI. CDR3 coding DNA: TGTGCCAGCAGTCCGGAGTCCGGAGGCACTGAAGCTTTCTTT. It is translated as CASSPESGGTEAFF.

This chain's CDR3 is CASSSLGGTGPQETQYF. CDR3 bases: TGTGCCAGCAGCTCCCTAGGGGGAACCGGCCCCCAAGAGACCCAGTACTTC. The chain combines TRBV11-2 with TRBJ2-5, with D perhaps matching TRBD1 (6 bases). CDR1 is SGHAT and CDR2 is FQNNGV in the germline V gene. The V and J ends lost 4 bases and 1 base respectively, with 19 bases between them. The CDR3 totals 17 residues.

The gene calls are TRBV27 and TRBJ2-6; D gene ambiguous. The CDR3 is made up of 14 amino acids. Germline values: CDR1 MNHEY, CDR2 SMNVEV (reference sequence). Trimming pared 3 bases from V and 0 bases from J, leaving 3 bases between. This CDR3 reads CASSFLSGANVLTF. The CDR3 nucleotides are TGTGCCAGCAGTTTTCTCTCTGGGGCCAACGTCCTGACTTTC.